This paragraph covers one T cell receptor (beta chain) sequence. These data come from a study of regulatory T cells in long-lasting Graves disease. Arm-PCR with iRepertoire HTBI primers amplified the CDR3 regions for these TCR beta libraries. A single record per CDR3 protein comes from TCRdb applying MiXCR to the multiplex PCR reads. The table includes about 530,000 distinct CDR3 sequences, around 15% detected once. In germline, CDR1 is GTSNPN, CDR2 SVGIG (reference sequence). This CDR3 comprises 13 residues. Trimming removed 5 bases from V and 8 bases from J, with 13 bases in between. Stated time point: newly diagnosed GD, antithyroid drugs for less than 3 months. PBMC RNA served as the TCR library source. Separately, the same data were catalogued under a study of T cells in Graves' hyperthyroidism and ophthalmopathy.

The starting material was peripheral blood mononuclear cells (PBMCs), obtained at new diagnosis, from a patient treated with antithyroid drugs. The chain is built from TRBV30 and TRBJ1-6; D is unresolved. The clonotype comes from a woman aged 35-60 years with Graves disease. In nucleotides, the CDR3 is TGTGCCTGGGGGGTAATCATTGATTCACCCCTCCACTTT. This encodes CAWGVIIDSPLHF.